This entry concerns a single TCR beta chain. Its target is not known. This entry comes from a study of T cell responses to AZD1222 COVID-19 vaccine. Study-level findings and limits: Samples come after the peak T cell response, not at day 14. The study reported that nearly half of spike-specific TCRs target unmutated variant regions.

The data were produced by immunoSEQ multiplex PCR, yet TCRdb's version contains in-frame clones alone and is incomplete. The sample yields about 97,000 clones, around 84% seen once. CDR1 and CDR2 from the germline V gene are SGHVS and FQNEAQ. The V and J ends lost 5 bases and 0 bases respectively, with 16 bases between them. CDR3 size: 16 residues. The sample was peripheral blood, taken on day 0 of AZD1222 vaccination. This TCR derives from an adult in good health. The chain couples TRBV7-8 to TRBJ1-1; D is uncertain. CDR3 bases: TGTGCCAGCAGCCGCGAATCTGGGATTGTGAACACTGAAGCTTTCTTT. It is translated as CASSRESGIVNTEAFF.